This TCR beta chain originates from a study of T cell repertoires in cytomegalovirus infection. As for the study in general: A matching HLA type, together with CMV infection, was signaled by public TCR beta signatures. Findings and caveats of the study: Carriage of CMV together with the relevant HLA was identifiable through cumulative public TCR beta family frequency. What dominated the ex vivo response were HLA-C-restricted CMV-specific TCR beta clonotypes.

A word on this clonotype: Its antigen is still unknown.

Trimming took 0 bases from V and 4 from J; bases not matched to a gene: 6. There are 15 residues in the CDR3. Germline V gene sequence: CDR1 DFQATT, CDR2 SNEGSKA (reference sequence). Using its own MiXCR run on the reads, TCRdb lists one record per CDR3 protein. The sample lists approximately 43,000 distinct CDR3 sequences; 20% to 25% were seen once. Material for sequencing was PBMCs, sequenced either directly or after in vitro stimulation (not recorded which). The chain couples TRBV20-1 to TRBJ2-7; 10 nucleotides agree with TRBD2. This TCR derives from a human donor in good health (CMV status not recorded). Some clones in this sample may be carry-over from other donors' samples. CDR3 residues: CSAREKAGGPYEQYF. In DNA, the CDR3 is TGCAGTGCTAGAGAAAAAGCGGGGGGGCCATACGAGCAGTACTTC.